The clone carrying this T cell receptor (beta chain) came up many times. Its specificity is not known. Germline trimming cut 5 bases from V and 5 bases from J; bases unmatched to any gene: 13. This CDR3 spans 17 amino acids. What was amplified from RNA transcripts were TCR beta CDR3 regions. The primer set for the first-round RT-PCR of the TCR CDR3 was HTBI. MiXCR, applied by TCRdb to the multiplex PCR reads, yields one record per CDR3 protein. The data contain about 500,000 distinct CDR3 sequences, over 15% of them seen just once; the ten biggest clones take up around 19%. The record originates from a study of T cells in Graves' hyperthyroidism and ophthalmopathy. Findings and limits, study-wide: Separation of ophthalmopathy from stable hyperthyroidism was achieved by a 13 V-J model.

The sequence was collected from a woman aged 18-30 years with Graves' hyperthyroidism. This chain uses TRBV12-3 or TRBV12-4 with TRBJ2-1, with TRBD1 matching 9 bases. Sequencing was done on a sample of blood. CDR3 coding DNA: TGTGCCAGCAGTCTAGGGGGGGGGACAGGGTATGACAATGAGCAGTTCTTC. It yields the protein CASSLGGGTGYDNEQFF.